A selection of T cell receptor beta chains follows, all from one sample in a study of blood T cell repertoires in COVID-19. Profiled with immunoSEQ multiplex PCR; TCRdb holds only in-frame clones, not every one. The sample lists about 400,000 clones; roughly 90% were seen once. Sequencing was done on a sample of PBMCs or T cells enriched from blood (not recorded which). These TCRs come from a woman younger than 45 who had recovered from COVID-19. The CDR3 runs from the conserved cysteine through the conserved F or W. D genes are given only for firm matches. The size entry is marked missing in some rows and otherwise reads once, few, many or a size class.

j_call	clone_size	v_call	d_call	cdr3_nt	cdr3_aa
TRBJ2-2	-	TRBV9	TRBD2	TGTGCCAGCAGCGCCGGACTAGCGGGGTACACCGGGGAGCTGTTTTTT	CASSAGLAGYTGELFF
TRBJ2-7	-	TRBV27	TRBD1	TGTGCCAGCAGGAAAGACAGGGTGGGCCACGAGCAGTACTTC	CASRKDRVGHEQYF
TRBJ1-2	-	TRBV7-9	TRBD1	TGTGCCAGCAGCTCACACAGGGGGCAGCAGGATGGCTACACCTTC	CASSSHRGQQDGYTF
TRBJ1-6	-	TRBV28	-	TGTGCCAGCACCCCGCAGGGGACCATAAGCTCCTATAATTCACCCCTCCACTTT	CASTPQGTISSYNSPLHF
TRBJ2-5	-	TRBV5-1	-	TGCGCCAGCAGCTTGGCCAGATGGTACCAAGAGACCCAGTACTTC	CASSLARWYQETQYF
TRBJ2-2	few	TRBV2	-	TGTGCCAGCAGGCTAACGAACACCGGGGAGCTGTTTTTT	CASRLTNTGELFF
TRBJ2-1	-	TRBV7-8	TRBD2	TGTGCCAGCAGCTTAACGGCCCCCTTGCGGGGGGGGCCGGTGAGTGGGTTCTTC	CASSLTAPLRGGPVSGFF
TRBJ1-4	-	TRBV30	TRBD1	TGTGCCCGACAGGGGTCCAGTGAAAAACTGTTTTTT	CARQGSSEKLFF
TRBJ2-7	-	TRBV28	TRBD2	TGTGCCAGCAGTTCCGGGACTAGCGGGAGAATGAGCCTTTACGAGCAGTACTTC	CASSSGTSGRMSLYEQYF
TRBJ2-3	-	TRBV24-1	-	TGTGCCACCAGTGATCCCGGGACTCCTGACACAGATACGCAGTATTTT	CATSDPGTPDTDTQYF
TRBJ2-3	-	TRBV6-1	TRBD1	TGTGCCAGCAGTGAAAGGGCAGGGGGCGAGGGTACGCAGTATTTT	CASSERAGGEGTQYF
TRBJ2-2	-	TRBV7-9	TRBD2	TGTGCCAGCAGCCCCCGACTAGCGGGGGGGCCCGGGGAGCTGTTTTTT	CASSPRLAGGPGELFF
TRBJ1-3	-	TRBV7-8	-	TGTGCCAGTTTTTCGGTGCGGAACACCATATATTTT	CASFSVRNTIYF
TRBJ1-5	once	TRBV9	-	TGTGCCAGCAGCGTAGACAACAGCCTCAATCAGCCCCAGCATTTT	CASSVDNSLNQPQHF
TRBJ2-3	once	TRBV30	-	TGTGCCTGGAGCGAACCCGGGACCATAGGGGGAGATACGCAGTATTTT	CAWSEPGTIGGDTQYF
TRBJ1-5	-	TRBV7-2	TRBD1	TGTGCCAGCAGCTTAGACAGGGGGCCGAATCAGCCCCAGCATTTT	CASSLDRGPNQPQHF
TRBJ1-5	few	TRBV25-1	-	TGTGCCAGCAGTGAATTATCGGGGAATCAGCCCCAGCATTTT	CASSELSGNQPQHF
TRBJ1-2	-	TRBV3-1/TRBV3-2	-	TGTGCCAGCAGCCAAGTTGGTGGCAGGGGTAACTATGGCTACACCTTC	CASSQVGGRGNYGYTF
TRBJ2-5	-	TRBV11-2	-	TGTGCCAGCAGCCCTACGGGGGGCAGCAGTCAGACCCAGTACTTC	CASSPTGGSSQTQYF